This T cell receptor (beta chain) was profiled in a study of cytomegalovirus exposure and HLA in healthy donors. The study sampled nominally healthy donors, though unrecorded immune exposures were likely. The PCR was carried out with 60 Vbeta primers and 13 Jbeta primers. Data came from immunoSEQ multiplex PCR; TCRdb stores just in-frame clones and leaves some out. The table lists 160,000 or so clones, less than 90% of them singletons. The CDR3 loop spans 13 amino acids. CDR1 is SNHLY, CDR2 FYNNEI, per germline. V lost 4 bases to trimming and J lost 1 base, with 7 bases between them. Study findings and constraints: Researchers catalogued roughly 170 TCR beta chains as cytomegalovirus-associated. Earlier analysis found most TCR beta V segments productive about 87% or about 30% of the time. Three chains linked to CMV were shown in vitro to be specific for CMV antigens.

As concerns this clone: Its antigen is currently unknown.

This TCR derives from a man aged 18 to 30 in good health and CMV-seronegative. V usage is TRBV2 and J usage is TRBJ1-1; no definite D call. The sample was PBMCs. The CDR3 is CASSVGPNTEAFF. CDR3 bases: TGTGCCAGCAGTGTTGGCCCGAACACTGAAGCTTTCTTT.